Listed below are T cell receptor beta chains from one sample, sequenced in a study of blood T cell repertoires in COVID-19. Sequenced by immunoSEQ multiplex PCR; TCRdb stores in-frame clones only, minus some. The sample yields 250,000 to 350,000 clones, roughly 90% seen once. Input material: peripheral blood. Every receptor here comes from a woman aged 25 to 45 with COVID-19, enrolled during active disease. The CDR3 runs from the conserved cysteine through the conserved F or W. D genes are given only for firm matches. Expanded clones are given a class, and other clones once, few, many or no size at all.

v_gene: TRBV11-2; j_gene: TRBJ2-7; abundance: -; d_gene: -; CDR3nt: TGTGCCAGCAGCCCTGCATACTTGTACGAGCAGTACTTC; CDR3aa: CASSPAYLYEQYF
v_gene: TRBV18; j_gene: TRBJ2-7; abundance: -; d_gene: -; CDR3nt: TGTGCCAGCTCCCCCAGGGTGGGCTCCTACGAGCAGTACTTC; CDR3aa: CASSPRVGSYEQYF
v_gene: TRBV6-6; j_gene: TRBJ1-6; abundance: -; d_gene: TRBD1; CDR3nt: TGTGCCAGCAATTACAGGGGTTCACCCCTCCACTTT; CDR3aa: CASNYRGSPLHF
v_gene: TRBV3-1/TRBV3-2; j_gene: TRBJ2-1; abundance: -; d_gene: -; CDR3nt: TGTGCCAGCAGCCAAACAGCGGGGACACACGAGCAGTTCTTC; CDR3aa: CASSQTAGTHEQFF
v_gene: TRBV4-1; j_gene: TRBJ1-6; abundance: -; d_gene: -; CDR3nt: TGCGCCAGCAGCCAAGAGTGGACAACTGGAAATTCACCCCTCCACTTT; CDR3aa: CASSQEWTTGNSPLHF
v_gene: TRBV18; j_gene: TRBJ2-5; abundance: -; d_gene: -; CDR3nt: TGTGCCAGCTCACCAGGAGGGACCCAGTACTTC; CDR3aa: CASSPGGTQYF
v_gene: TRBV6-5; j_gene: TRBJ2-1; abundance: -; d_gene: -; CDR3nt: TGTGCCAGCTTTAGGGGGGGCCTCGAGCAGTTCTTC; CDR3aa: CASFRGGLEQFF
v_gene: TRBV3-1/TRBV3-2; j_gene: TRBJ1-4; abundance: -; d_gene: TRBD1; CDR3nt: TGTGCCAGCAGCCCCGACAGGGGGCCCGAAAAACTGTTTTTT; CDR3aa: CASSPDRGPEKLFF
v_gene: TRBV5-6; j_gene: TRBJ2-7; abundance: -; d_gene: TRBD2; CDR3nt: TGTGCCAGCAGCTCCCCTAGCGGGAGAACTCGGGAGCAGTACTTC; CDR3aa: CASSSPSGRTREQYF
v_gene: TRBV2; j_gene: TRBJ2-3; abundance: -; d_gene: -; CDR3nt: TGTGCCAGCATTCGGACACCTGGGGCAGATACGCAGTATTTT; CDR3aa: CASIRTPGADTQYF
v_gene: TRBV10-3; j_gene: TRBJ2-6; abundance: -; d_gene: TRBD1; CDR3nt: TGTGCCACCTCGGACAGGACCGGGGCCAACGTCCTGACTTTC; CDR3aa: CATSDRTGANVLTF
v_gene: TRBV11-2; j_gene: TRBJ1-2; abundance: -; d_gene: -; CDR3nt: TGTGCCAGCAGCTTAGATGGAAGGAGAGATCTCTATGGCTACACCTTC; CDR3aa: CASSLDGRRDLYGYTF
v_gene: TRBV7-2; j_gene: TRBJ2-2; abundance: -; d_gene: -; CDR3nt: TGTGCCAGCAGCCAGGGGTTGACTGGGGAGCTGTTTTTT; CDR3aa: CASSQGLTGELFF
v_gene: TRBV2; j_gene: TRBJ1-3; abundance: -; d_gene: -; CDR3nt: TGTGCCAGCAGTTCGGACAGCTTATACTCTGGAAACACCATATATTTT; CDR3aa: CASSSDSLYSGNTIYF
v_gene: TRBV4-1; j_gene: TRBJ2-1; abundance: once; d_gene: -; CDR3nt: TGCGCCAGCAGCCAAGAAGTTGGACACTTGAGCTCCTACAATGAGCAGTTCTTC; CDR3aa: CASSQEVGHLSSYNEQFF
v_gene: TRBV5-1; j_gene: TRBJ2-7; abundance: few; d_gene: TRBD2; CDR3nt: TGCGCCAGCAGCTTGAGGGGCGGGAGGGCCGCGTCCTACGAGCAGTACTTC; CDR3aa: CASSLRGGRAASYEQYF
v_gene: TRBV19; j_gene: TRBJ1-2; abundance: -; d_gene: -; CDR3nt: TGTGCCAGTAGTATAGATGATGGACAGCCCTATGGCTACACCTTC; CDR3aa: CASSIDDGQPYGYTF
v_gene: TRBV7-8; j_gene: TRBJ2-2; abundance: -; d_gene: TRBD2; CDR3nt: TGTGCCAGCAGTTCAGGGAGCGGGAGGCCTCCCACCGGGGAGCTGTTTTTT; CDR3aa: CASSSGSGRPPTGELFF
v_gene: TRBV5-4; j_gene: TRBJ2-2; abundance: -; d_gene: TRBD2; CDR3nt: TGTGCCAGCAGTCCCCCGGGACTAGCGGGTAGCACCGGGGAGCTGTTTTTT; CDR3aa: CASSPPGLAGSTGELFF
v_gene: TRBV28; j_gene: TRBJ2-7; abundance: -; d_gene: TRBD1; CDR3nt: TGTGCCAGCAGGTTTATATCCGGGACAGCCTACGAGCAGTACTTC; CDR3aa: CASRFISGTAYEQYF
v_gene: TRBV2; j_gene: TRBJ2-7; abundance: -; d_gene: TRBD1; CDR3nt: TGTGCCAGCAGTCTACGGGACAGTCTATACGAGCAGTACTTC; CDR3aa: CASSLRDSLYEQYF
v_gene: TRBV7-9; j_gene: TRBJ1-3; abundance: -; d_gene: -; CDR3nt: TGTGCCAGCAGACAGGAATCAACTGGAAACACCATATATTTT; CDR3aa: CASRQESTGNTIYF
v_gene: TRBV3-1/TRBV3-2; j_gene: TRBJ2-7; abundance: -; d_gene: -; CDR3nt: TGTGCCAGCAGCCAAGATCTTGTTCAGGGCTCGTACGAGCAGTACTTC; CDR3aa: CASSQDLVQGSYEQYF
v_gene: TRBV7-2; j_gene: TRBJ2-3; abundance: -; d_gene: -; CDR3nt: TGTGCCAGCAGCTTTTTTAGCGGCGGGGTGTATTTT; CDR3aa: CASSFFSGGVYF
v_gene: TRBV7-8; j_gene: TRBJ1-6; abundance: -; d_gene: -; CDR3nt: TGTGCCAGCAGCGCCCGCGCCAGGGTGAATTCACCCCTCCACTTT; CDR3aa: CASSARARVNSPLHF
v_gene: TRBV6-5; j_gene: TRBJ1-1; abundance: -; d_gene: -; CDR3nt: TGTGCCAGCAGTCCCTACGACGGGGACACTGAAGCTTTCTTT; CDR3aa: CASSPYDGDTEAFF